These 3 T cell receptor beta chains came from one sample sequenced in a study of long-term antiretroviral therapy in people with HIV (dated 2022 in TCRdb). The immunoSEQ hsTCRB v3.0 assay was used at survey level resolution to sequence the TRB variable region. The clones in this table, taken by TCRdb from immuneACCESS, are in-frame only. Not every clone is retained; where verified, under half of the shortfall comes from an unresolved V gene, and the cause of the rest is unknown. Within this sample are roughly 32,000 clones, with over 75% of them counted one time only. The ten largest clones represent 4.4% of the sample. Sample: unsorted PBMCs, taken roughly 3.5 years after starting antiretroviral therapy. All receptors come from a man younger than 35 with HIV.

The genes are TRBV27 and TRBJ2-3, with 10 bases identical to TRBD2. The CDR3 covers 17 residues. Germline V gene sequence: CDR1 MNHEY, CDR2 SMNVEV (reference sequence). V was pared by 5 bases and J by 2 bases, with 10 bases of the junction left unmatched. The CDR3 bases are TGTGCCAGCAGTCCCCAAATAGCGGGGGGTACCACAGATACGCAGTATTTT. Translating it yields CASSPQIAGGTTDTQYF.

This chain connects TRBV5-1 to TRBJ1-1; D remains ambiguous. The CDR3 loop spans 14 amino acids. CDR1 is SGHRS, CDR2 YFSETQ, per germline. With 2 bases removed from V and 1 base from J, the gap between germline ends came to 9 bases. The CDR3 DNA reads TGCGCCAGCAGCTTTAGGAGTTCGAACACTGAAGCTTTCTTT. Its translation is CASSFRSSNTEAFF.

V is TRBV7-7 and J is TRBJ2-7; D is undetermined. With 1 base removed from V and 3 bases from J, the gap between germline ends came to 7 bases. Germline CDR1 and CDR2: SSHAT and FNYEAQ (reference sequence). CDR3 size: 13 residues. For the CDR3, the DNA is TGTGCCAGCAGCTTAGAATTGGGCTACGAGCAGTACTTC. This codes for CASSLELGYEQYF.